These T cell receptor beta chains were read from a single sample in a study of T-cell memory formation after mild COVID-19. TCRdb re-called the 5' RACE reads with MiXCR, one entry per CDR3 protein. The sample contains under 600,000 distinct CDR3 sequences, about a fifth of which appear only once. The sequenced material came from PBMCs or a T cell subset sorted from them (not recorded which). These receptor sequences come from an adult woman who had mild COVID-19 (a few samples of this study predate the infection). Cell type and time point are not known. Each CDR3 is given with its conserved first and last residue. Each record gives: J gene, clone size, V gene, CDR3 protein. Not every row has a clone size; where given, it reads once, few, many or a size class.

J gene: TRBJ2-5; clone size: few; V gene: TRBV3-1; CDR3 protein: CASNRRGLAKETQYF
J gene: TRBJ2-3; clone size: -; V gene: TRBV10-3; CDR3 protein: CAIGDTDTQYF
J gene: TRBJ1-2; clone size: many; V gene: TRBV20-1; CDR3 protein: CSAREGQDYGYTF
J gene: TRBJ2-7; clone size: few; V gene: TRBV30; CDR3 protein: CAWSRIAGFHEQYF
J gene: TRBJ2-7; clone size: many; V gene: TRBV12-3/TRBV12-4; CDR3 protein: CASSLGLGTYEQYF
J gene: TRBJ2-1; clone size: -; V gene: TRBV27; CDR3 protein: CASSSRQGQGLNEQFF
J gene: TRBJ2-2; clone size: few; V gene: TRBV10-3; CDR3 protein: CAISESSDSELFF
J gene: TRBJ2-7; clone size: few; V gene: TRBV7-9; CDR3 protein: CASSLARIAGTSWQYF
J gene: TRBJ2-7; clone size: -; V gene: TRBV7-9; CDR3 protein: CASSPEQGVATYEQYF
J gene: TRBJ2-5; clone size: few; V gene: TRBV7-9; CDR3 protein: CASSFTGQTQYF
J gene: TRBJ2-6; clone size: -; V gene: TRBV6-5; CDR3 protein: CASSYLRGLGANVLTF
J gene: TRBJ2-5; clone size: -; V gene: TRBV5-1; CDR3 protein: CASSLLSETQYF
J gene: TRBJ2-5; clone size: -; V gene: TRBV7-2; CDR3 protein: CASSYDMRGDVETQYF
J gene: TRBJ1-1; clone size: -; V gene: TRBV29-1; CDR3 protein: CSVDRGRGNTEAFF
J gene: TRBJ1-2; clone size: -; V gene: TRBV5-1; CDR3 protein: CASSLEGPKRGYTF
J gene: TRBJ2-5; clone size: -; V gene: TRBV5-1; CDR3 protein: CASSLGPVSGETQYF
J gene: TRBJ1-6; clone size: -; V gene: TRBV5-4; CDR3 protein: CASRGDSRNSPLHF
J gene: TRBJ1-5; clone size: few; V gene: TRBV6-1; CDR3 protein: CASTPTGEWHQPQHF
J gene: TRBJ2-5; clone size: few; V gene: TRBV5-1; CDR3 protein: CASSWGTGDETQYF
J gene: TRBJ2-7; clone size: -; V gene: TRBV20-1; CDR3 protein: CSARGPGQGQYEQYF
J gene: TRBJ1-1; clone size: -; V gene: TRBV6-2/TRBV6-3; CDR3 protein: CASSPPTGYMNTEAFF
J gene: TRBJ2-7; clone size: many; V gene: TRBV7-9; CDR3 protein: CASSLNSGRAATYEQYF
J gene: TRBJ1-4; clone size: few; V gene: TRBV7-3; CDR3 protein: CASPPRDEKLFF
J gene: TRBJ2-1; clone size: few; V gene: TRBV11-2; CDR3 protein: CASSLDGRSSEQFF
J gene: TRBJ2-1; clone size: many; V gene: TRBV5-5; CDR3 protein: CASSLVRGIAYNEQFF
J gene: TRBJ1-6; clone size: few; V gene: TRBV12-3/TRBV12-4; CDR3 protein: CASSPGTGGSSPLHF
J gene: TRBJ1-5; clone size: -; V gene: TRBV20-1; CDR3 protein: CSARPTGVGNQPQHF
J gene: TRBJ1-5; clone size: few; V gene: TRBV6-2/TRBV6-3; CDR3 protein: CASNERSNQPQHF
J gene: TRBJ2-5; clone size: -; V gene: TRBV5-1; CDR3 protein: CASSQTSGVYQETQYF
J gene: TRBJ2-5; clone size: few; V gene: TRBV19; CDR3 protein: CASSIFGQQETQYF
J gene: TRBJ1-5; clone size: -; V gene: TRBV12-3/TRBV12-4; CDR3 protein: CASSLAGYQPQHF
J gene: TRBJ1-1; clone size: -; V gene: TRBV4-1; CDR3 protein: CASSQEIRGGNTEAFF
J gene: TRBJ1-4; clone size: -; V gene: TRBV4-1; CDR3 protein: CASSQDRQGALRALFF
J gene: TRBJ1-1; clone size: -; V gene: TRBV5-1; CDR3 protein: CASSLGTRSNTEAFF
J gene: TRBJ1-2; clone size: -; V gene: TRBV27; CDR3 protein: CASTSREGGYGYTF
J gene: TRBJ2-5; clone size: many; V gene: TRBV5-1; CDR3 protein: CASSSKPGQGGAWETQYF
J gene: TRBJ1-2; clone size: few; V gene: TRBV20-1; CDR3 protein: CADGGGYTF
J gene: TRBJ2-3; clone size: -; V gene: TRBV12-3/TRBV12-4; CDR3 protein: CASSSRRGPKGGAQYF
J gene: TRBJ2-5; clone size: many; V gene: TRBV12-3/TRBV12-4; CDR3 protein: CASSLGLAETQYF
J gene: TRBJ1-1; clone size: -; V gene: TRBV7-9; CDR3 protein: CASSLLAPRDEAFF
J gene: TRBJ2-1; clone size: few; V gene: TRBV20-1; CDR3 protein: CSARWDRASYNEQFF
J gene: TRBJ2-7; clone size: -; V gene: TRBV27; CDR3 protein: CASSLAGPPTYEQYF
J gene: TRBJ2-7; clone size: -; V gene: TRBV13; CDR3 protein: CASSSIDRAYEQYF
J gene: TRBJ2-3; clone size: few; V gene: TRBV6-1; CDR3 protein: CASSTDMHSTDTQYF
J gene: TRBJ2-1; clone size: -; V gene: TRBV20-1; CDR3 protein: CSARVGTGGDEQFF
J gene: TRBJ2-2; clone size: few; V gene: TRBV12-3/TRBV12-4; CDR3 protein: CASSASGRNTGELFF
J gene: TRBJ2-1; clone size: many; V gene: TRBV10-3; CDR3 protein: CAISEYGPTGEQFF
J gene: TRBJ2-2; clone size: -; V gene: TRBV12-3/TRBV12-4; CDR3 protein: CASSFGDLNTGELFF
J gene: TRBJ2-2; clone size: few; V gene: TRBV29-1; CDR3 protein: CSVSDRGKGGELFF
J gene: TRBJ2-2; clone size: few; V gene: TRBV20-1; CDR3 protein: CSARDRRGLRSGELFF
J gene: TRBJ2-3; clone size: few; V gene: TRBV11-2; CDR3 protein: CASSLGRTGRYTDTQYF
J gene: TRBJ2-1; clone size: -; V gene: TRBV19; CDR3 protein: CASSLRRDIGEQFF
J gene: TRBJ2-1; clone size: -; V gene: TRBV29-1; CDR3 protein: CSVEVGTYNEQFF
J gene: TRBJ1-1; clone size: few; V gene: TRBV7-8; CDR3 protein: CASSLGGQAHEAFF